This TCR beta chain emerged from a study of blood T cell repertoires in COVID-19. The study recruited people aged about 18 to 90 years across around 24 US areas. The CDR3 extends over 15 amino acids. The germline CDR1 and CDR2 sequences are SGHKS and YYEKEE (reference sequence). With 0 bases clipped from V and 6 bases from J, the junction kept 5 bases outside the gene matches. Assay: immunoSEQ multiplex PCR; the TCRdb copy retains only in-frame clones and omits some. The sample lists a few hundred thousand clones; approximately 84% were seen once. What was sequenced was PBMCs or T cells enriched from blood (not recorded which). This chain joins TRBV5-5 and TRBJ1-5, with 8 bases aligning to TRBD1. This receptor was obtained from a woman aged 25-40 years who had recovered from COVID-19. CDR3: CASSLAGQGGQPQHF. CDR3 nucleotides: TGTGCCAGCAGCTTGGCCGGACAGGGAGGTCAGCCCCAGCATTTT.